One and the same sample provided the 7 T cell receptor beta chains below, sequenced in a study of CD8 T cells in ankylosing spondylitis. Using its own MiXCR run on the 5' RACE reads, TCRdb lists one record per CDR3 protein. Of 85,000 to 100,000 distinct CDR3 sequences listed, about 9% are singletons. The sample comprised blood, either unsorted or a sorted T cell fraction (not recorded which). These receptor sequences come from a male donor with ankylosing spondylitis or in good health (not recorded which).

V and J are TRBV11-1 and TRBJ2-4; 12 positions match TRBD2. The CDR3 runs 17 residues. The V gene end was trimmed by 5 bases and the J gene end by 1 base; junction bases not matched to a gene: 6. Germline V gene data show CDR1 as SGHAT and CDR2 as FQDESV (reference sequence). CDR3 DNA sequence: TGTGCCAGCAGCCTAGGACTAGCGGGATCCGCCAAAAACATTCAGTACTTC. Protein sequence: CASSLGLAGSAKNIQYF.

This clonotype was found many times. CDR3 nucleotides: TGTGCCAGCAACCCGGGACAGGGGAGCGGAGAGACCCAGTACTTC. Encoded protein: CASNPGQGSGETQYF. This sequence joins TRBV28 and TRBJ2-5; TRBD1 matches 10 bases. V was pared by 7 bases and J by 4 bases, with 9 bases of the junction left unmatched. CDR3 length equals 15 residues. Germline V CDR1 and CDR2: MDHEN, SYDVKM.

This clonotype was detected a few times. This sequence joins TRBV7-9 and TRBJ1-1, with D unresolved. The CDR3 sequence is 13 residues long. Germline CDR1 SEHNR, CDR2 FQNEAQ (reference sequence). V was trimmed by 3 bases and J by 5 bases, leaving 10 bases between them. CDR3 sequence (DNA): TGTGCCAGCAGCTTGGGTCTGGGGACTGAAGCTTTCTTT. It encodes CASSLGLGTEAFF.

This clonotype has ten or more counts. The V and J genes are TRBV20-1 and TRBJ2-7; a possible D gene is TRBD1 (7 bases). Germline assignment: CDR1 DFQATT and CDR2 SNEGSKA (reference sequence). CDR3 size: 14 residues. V gave up 6 bases and J gave up 2 bases, with 17 bases separating them. The CDR3, as DNA: TGCAGTGCGGAAAGGCCAGGGGGGACCTACGAGCAGTACTTC. It translates to CSAERPGGTYEQYF.

This clonotype has ten or more counts. V and J are TRBV20-1 and TRBJ1-5; D unresolved. The CDR3 sequence is 13 residues long. The germline V gene encodes CDR1 DFQATT and CDR2 SNEGSKA (reference sequence). Trimming removed 1 base at V and 3 bases at J, with 7 bases between. The CDR3: CSARVLDNQPQHF. The CDR3, as DNA: TGCAGTGCTAGAGTCTTGGACAATCAGCCCCAGCATTTT.

In DNA form, the CDR3 reads TGCAGTGCTAGATTCGGCAGTTCCTACGAGCAGTACTTC. It yields the protein CSARFGSSYEQYF. This sequence joins TRBV20-1 and TRBJ2-7, with D uncertain. CDR3 length: 13 amino acids. In germline, CDR1 is DFQATT, CDR2 SNEGSKA (reference sequence). The V gene lost 2 bases and the J gene lost 1 base, with 9 bases spanning the gap.

Many counts were recorded for this clonotype. CDR3: CASSSGEGQPQHF. CDR3 DNA: TGTGCCAGCAGCTCAGGGGAGGGTCAGCCCCAGCATTTT. The chain links TRBV12-3 or TRBV12-4 to TRBJ1-5; possible D gene TRBD1, 6 bases. Trimming removed 6 bases from V and 6 bases from J, with 12 bases in between. There are 13 residues in the CDR3.